These T cell receptor beta chains were read from a single sample in a study of cytomegalovirus exposure and HLA in healthy donors. Repertoires were generated with immunoSEQ multiplex PCR, while TCRdb's copy carries only in-frame clones and drops some. Its table records around 76,000 clones. The material sequenced was PBMCs. Receptor source: an older woman in good health and CMV-seronegative. Both conserved end residues are trimmed from each CDR3.

V gene: TRBV6-5
J gene: TRBJ2-2
CDR3 protein: ASSYGPQGNTGELF

V gene: TRBV19
J gene: TRBJ2-5
CDR3 protein: ASNPQGRNRETQY

V gene: TRBV19
J gene: TRBJ2-2
CDR3 protein: ASSIDLWASGNTGELF

V gene: TRBV6-5
J gene: TRBJ2-2
CDR3 protein: ASRQQGRAGELF

V gene: TRBV28
J gene: TRBJ1-2
CDR3 protein: ASGPGGAYGYT

V gene: TRBV7-9
J gene: TRBJ2-5
CDR3 protein: ASSHDRVLVQY

V gene: TRBV4-2
J gene: TRBJ1-2
CDR3 protein: ASSQEGPRFPPTNYGYT

V gene: TRBV18
J gene: TRBJ1-3
CDR3 protein: ASSPGRVSGNTIY

V gene: TRBV5-1
J gene: TRBJ2-3
CDR3 protein: ASSMGLAGGHLGVTDTQY

V gene: TRBV29-1
J gene: TRBJ1-2
CDR3 protein: SVEPRGRADNYGYT

V gene: TRBV7-9
J gene: TRBJ2-1
CDR3 protein: ASSLEVRAGNGEQF

V gene: TRBV5-4
J gene: TRBJ1-2
CDR3 protein: ASSLRTGEPGYT

V gene: TRBV6-1
J gene: TRBJ2-7
CDR3 protein: ASTTGGYHEQY

V gene: TRBV28
J gene: TRBJ1-1
CDR3 protein: ASATRVEAF

V gene: TRBV7-9
J gene: TRBJ2-5
CDR3 protein: ASSLGYRGGWEQY

V gene: TRBV9
J gene: TRBJ2-7
CDR3 protein: ASSQNPGLAGAEQY

V gene: TRBV7-9
J gene: TRBJ1-1
CDR3 protein: ASSEGQNLGNTEAF

V gene: TRBV7-9
J gene: TRBJ2-3
CDR3 protein: ASSLGSLGAPTDTQY

V gene: TRBV19
J gene: TRBJ2-7
CDR3 protein: ASSIRGPYEQY

V gene: TRBV4-2
J gene: TRBJ2-1
CDR3 protein: ASSQGRDSTYNEQF

V gene: TRBV28
J gene: TRBJ2-1
CDR3 protein: ASSSYASGTYNEQF

V gene: TRBV6-1
J gene: TRBJ1-2
CDR3 protein: ASKTGIYGYT

V gene: TRBV10-3
J gene: TRBJ2-1
CDR3 protein: AIRQDLSSYNEQF

V gene: TRBV7-6
J gene: TRBJ2-7
CDR3 protein: ASSSLAGGPTYEQY

V gene: TRBV2
J gene: TRBJ2-5
CDR3 protein: ASSEGRLAVQETQY

V gene: TRBV28
J gene: TRBJ1-5
CDR3 protein: ASNTPQGGGQPQH

V gene: TRBV28
J gene: TRBJ2-7
CDR3 protein: ASSPQTSGSLYEQY

V gene: TRBV14
J gene: TRBJ2-3
CDR3 protein: ASSQGTSTDTQY

V gene: TRBV11-3
J gene: TRBJ2-1
CDR3 protein: ASSPGAGTGGVNEQF

V gene: TRBV25-1
J gene: TRBJ2-7
CDR3 protein: ASRTDSNYEQY

V gene: TRBV27
J gene: TRBJ1-4
CDR3 protein: ASRNVGRGLGDEKLF

V gene: TRBV9
J gene: TRBJ2-1
CDR3 protein: ASSDLVGAYNEQF

V gene: TRBV5-1
J gene: TRBJ2-1
CDR3 protein: ASSSGLAGAYNEQF

V gene: TRBV28
J gene: TRBJ1-5
CDR3 protein: ASRPGTVDSNQPQH

V gene: TRBV18
J gene: TRBJ2-1
CDR3 protein: ASSPGPSDYNEQF

V gene: TRBV10-1
J gene: TRBJ2-5
CDR3 protein: ASSDHASGSTSY

V gene: TRBV7-2
J gene: TRBJ2-5
CDR3 protein: ASSSSPGQGIGETQY

V gene: TRBV4-3
J gene: TRBJ2-2
CDR3 protein: ASSQGFIFRGTGELF

V gene: TRBV7-7
J gene: TRBJ2-2
CDR3 protein: ASSLTRTGELF

V gene: TRBV4-2
J gene: TRBJ2-1
CDR3 protein: ASSQGGAAGGVNEQF

V gene: TRBV6-6
J gene: .
CDR3 protein: ASSRSYEQY

V gene: TRBV7-8
J gene: TRBJ2-1
CDR3 protein: ASSLGSGVSAIGGNEQF

V gene: TRBV7-2
J gene: TRBJ1-1
CDR3 protein: ASSLGGTGGATRTEAF

V gene: TRBV7-2
J gene: TRBJ2-1
CDR3 protein: ASSSLNEQF

V gene: TRBV7-2
J gene: TRBJ2-1
CDR3 protein: ASSLGGLAGVSYNEQF

V gene: TRBV10-1
J gene: TRBJ2-2
CDR3 protein: ASSDRLAGRTGELF

V gene: TRBV19
J gene: TRBJ2-1
CDR3 protein: ASNSPRLAGNYEQF